One and the same sample provided the 5 T cell receptor beta chains below, sequenced in a study of OX40 agonist ivuxolimab in advanced cancers. Some clones are missing from TCRdb's copy, which holds only in-frame ones; the method was immunoSEQ multiplex PCR. Of approximately 89,000 clones listed, approximately 91% were seen once; the top ten hold approximately 0.3%. The sample here was CD4+ or CD8+ T cells sorted from blood, taken in a trial of the OX40 agonist ivuxolimab. These receptors were taken from an adult with an advanced solid tumor such as melanoma, head and neck, liver or kidney cancer.

This clone is classed as medium-sized. This chain uses TRBV30 with TRBJ1-1, with unresolved D. V was clipped by 4 bases and J by 0 bases, with 9 bases between them. The CDR3 runs to 13 residues. The germline V gene has CDR1 GTSNPN and CDR2 SVGIG (reference sequence). The CDR3 loop reads CAWKRVLNTEAFF. The CDR3 DNA follows: TGTGCCTGGAAGCGGGTCTTGAACACTGAAGCTTTCTTT.

This clone was counted once. The chain joins TRBV6-1 to TRBJ2-7; a possible D gene is TRBD1 (5 bases). The germline CDR1 and CDR2 sequences are MNHNS and SASEGT. Trimming took off 7 bases at V and 0 bases at J, with 10 bases between the two ends. The CDR3 is made up of 13 amino acids. CDR3 DNA sequence: TGTGCCAGCATACGACAGTACTCCTACGAGCAGTACTTC. Its protein product is CASIRQYSYEQYF.

The V gene is TRBV7-8, the J gene TRBJ1-3, with D perhaps matching TRBD1 (6 bases). The ends were cut back, 3 bases at V and 0 bases at J, with 9 bases in the middle. The CDR3 length is 15 residues. From germline, CDR1 is SGHVS and CDR2 FQNEAQ. The CDR3 coding sequence is TGTGCCAGCAGCTTCAGGGGACTCTCTGGAAACACCATATATTTT. Residues: CASSFRGLSGNTIYF. Variable domain in full (rest from reference TRBV7-8 and TRBJ1-3): GAGVSQSPRYKVAKRGQDVALRCDPISGHVSLFWYQQALGQGPEFLTYFQNEAQLDKSGLPSDRFFAERPEGSVSTLKIQRTQQEDSAVYLCASSFRGLSGNTIYFGEGSWLTVV.

This clone is a singleton in its sample. The chain uses TRBV19 and TRBJ2-2; the D gene is possibly TRBD2 (5 bases). Germline loops: CDR1 LNHDA, CDR2 SQIVND (reference sequence). This CDR3 comprises 13 residues. V dropped 7 bases and J dropped 7 bases, with 13 bases sitting between them. The CDR3, as DNA: TGTGCCAGTACCGCGAGGGTACGCGGGGAGCTGTTTTTT. Translation: CASTARVRGELFF.

V gene TRBV27 combines with J gene TRBJ2-1, with TRBD2 matching over 11 bases. CDR3 length equals 15 residues. V was pared by 7 bases and J by 7 bases, with 9 bases of the junction left unmatched. CDR1 MNHEY and CDR2 SMNVEV come from the germline V gene (reference sequence). This CDR3 reads CASISGGAVRNEQFF. The CDR3 DNA reads TGTGCCAGCATTAGCGGGGGGGCGGTGAGGAATGAGCAGTTCTTC.